These T cell receptor beta chains were read from a single sample in a study of cytomegalovirus exposure and HLA in healthy donors. The assay was immunoSEQ multiplex PCR, and TCRdb's table has in-frame clones only and misses some. Of about 130,000 clones listed, 65% to 90% were seen once; the top ten hold 2.5% to 3%. Sequenced sample: PBMCs. Source of these receptors: a woman aged 18-29 years in good health and CMV-seropositive. CDR3s include the opening cysteine and the closing phenylalanine or tryptophan. D genes are given only for firm matches. Not all rows give a size; the values are once, few, many and, for expanded clones, a class.

>-|16|TRBV9|TRBJ1-3|-
CASSAMTGLGGNTIYF
TGTGCCAGCAGCGCTATGACTGGCCTCGGTGGAAACACCATATATTTT
>TRBD2|16|TRBV5-1|TRBJ2-1|few
CASSYLDVAGGGEQFF
TGCGCCAGCAGCTACTTGGACGTAGCGGGCGGGGGTGAGCAGTTCTTC
>TRBD2|15|TRBV19|TRBJ2-1|-
CASSSTSGGANEQFF
TGTGCCAGTAGCAGTACTAGCGGGGGGGCGAATGAGCAGTTCTTC
>TRBD1|15|TRBV5-1|TRBJ2-7|-
CASSSTAGQGSEQYF
TGCGCCAGCAGCTCGACAGCGGGACAGGGTTCCGAGCAGTACTTC
>TRBD1|16|TRBV7-9|TRBJ1-1|-
CASSYPGGVVSTEAFF
TGTGCCAGCAGCTACCCAGGGGGTGTAGTGAGCACTGAAGCTTTCTTT
>-|14|TRBV6-1|TRBJ2-7|-
CASSETGGTYEQYF
TGTGCCAGCAGTGAAACGGGTGGTACCTACGAGCAGTACTTC
>TRBD1|18|TRBV2|TRBJ1-6|once
CASSEAINRGVLGSPLHF
TGTGCCAGCAGTGAAGCGATAAACAGGGGAGTTTTAGGTTCACCCCTCCACTTT
>-|12|TRBV19|TRBJ2-5|-
CASAGIQETQYF
TGTGCCAGTGCCGGTATCCAAGAGACCCAGTACTTC
>TRBD1|13|TRBV27|TRBJ1-5|-
CASSGQGGQPQHF
TGTGCCAGCAGCGGACAGGGAGGTCAGCCCCAGCATTTT
>-|13|TRBV15|TRBJ2-4|-
CATSRTGSNIQYF
TGTGCCACCAGCAGAACAGGGTCAAACATTCAGTACTTC
>TRBD2|17|TRBV5-4|TRBJ2-3|-
CASSIGLAGYSTDTQYF
TGTGCCAGCAGCATCGGACTAGCGGGTTATAGCACAGATACGCAGTATTTT
>-|17|TRBV4-1|TRBJ1-1|-
CASSQVSFRATGTEAFF
TGCGCCAGCAGCCAAGTATCTTTTCGGGCGACGGGGACTGAAGCTTTCTTT
>TRBD2|17|TRBV10-3|TRBJ2-2|-
CAIGGVAGGRGTGELFF
TGTGCCATCGGTGGGGTAGCGGGGGGCCGAGGAACCGGGGAGCTGTTTTTT
>-|14|TRBV19|TRBJ2-7|-
CASSTPDTYDEQYF
TGTGCCAGTAGTACCCCGGACACTTACGACGAGCAGTACTTC
>-|12|TRBV10-2|TRBJ2-7|-
CASSVGGHEQYF
TGCGCCAGCAGTGTGGGGGGACACGAGCAGTACTTC
>TRBD2|15|TRBV5-1|TRBJ2-1|-
CASSGAGGSYNEQFF
TGCGCCAGCAGTGGAGCGGGGGGTTCCTACAATGAGCAGTTCTTC
>-|14|TRBV2|TRBJ1-4|-
CASSDSGHNEKLFF
TGTGCCAGCAGTGATTCAGGTCATAATGAAAAACTGTTTTTT
>TRBD2|15|TRBV11-2|TRBJ2-3|-
CASSLDGGDTDTQYF
TGTGCCAGCAGCTTAGACGGGGGGGACACAGATACGCAGTATTTT
>-|14|TRBV18|TRBJ2-5|-
CASSPGPYQETQYF
TGTGCCAGCTCACCGGGGCCGTACCAAGAGACCCAGTACTTC
>-|14|TRBV5-4|TRBJ1-1|-
CASSLFGDYTEAFF
TGTGCCAGCAGCTTGTTCGGCGACTACACTGAAGCTTTCTTT
>-|12|TRBV6-5|TRBJ2-7|-
CASSYSSYEQYF
TGTGCCAGCAGTTACAGTAGCTACGAGCAGTACTTC